The clone carrying this T cell receptor (beta chain) was seen a handful of times. Its antigen remains unknown. These data come from a study of OX40 agonist ivuxolimab in advanced cancers. Across the whole study: The study reported partial responses in three patients: one hepatocellular carcinoma, two cutaneous melanoma.

Profiling relied on immunoSEQ multiplex PCR, and the TCRdb table lists in-frame clones only, not all of them. Here the sample spans some 17,000 clones, around 92% being singletons. Findings of the study overall: Circulating CD4+ and CD8+ T cells showed clonal expansion by week 6 at 0.1 to 3.0 mg/kg. Relative to CD4+, CD8+ T cells held more expanded clones on average.

This TCR derives from an adult with an advanced solid tumor such as melanoma, head and neck, liver or kidney cancer. Sequences were derived from CD4+ or CD8+ T cells sorted from blood, sampled in a trial of the OX40 agonist ivuxolimab.

The CDR3 nucleotides read TGTGCCAGTAGTATAGGTCAGGGGGCGTTCGAGCAGTACTTC. It encodes CASSIGQGAFEQYF. The chain links TRBV19 to TRBJ2-7, with TRBD1 identical over 8 bases. V dropped 1 base and J dropped 6; count of bases not matched to a gene: 5. The CDR3 runs 14 residues. Germline assignment: CDR1 LNHDA and CDR2 SQIVND (reference sequence).